Shown below are 26 T cell receptor beta chains from a single sample sequenced in a study of shared clonotypes between healthy human individuals (dated by TCRdb to about 2020). The library relied on the immunoSEQ multiplex PCR assay. TCRdb mirrors the immuneACCESS table, restricted to in-frame sequences. Some clones are absent from its copies; in checked studies, under half trace to an unresolved V gene, and the reason for the others is unknown. This sample comprises about 2 million clones, 85% to 95% of them detected only once. 0.1% to 0.15% of the sample belongs to the ten largest clones. Sequenced material: naive CD4+ T cells sorted from blood. What this sample's cell subset or site label stands for: CD45RA+ positively selected. Receptors were obtained from a young man in good health.

Here the CDR3 DNA reads TGTGCCAGCAGCTCTCTTTTGGCAGAGACCCAGTACTTC. Protein product: CASSSLLAETQYF. The V call is TRBV7-9, the J call TRBJ2-5; D not resolved. Germline-derived CDR1 and CDR2 are SEHNR and FQNEAQ (reference sequence). The V gene lost 4 bases and the J gene lost 4 bases, with 10 bases spanning the gap. This CDR3 comprises 13 residues.

This chain links TRBV9 with TRBJ1-2, with D unclear. V was cut by 0 bases and J by 8 bases, with 8 bases left in between. Per the germline V gene, CDR1 is SGDLS and CDR2 is YYNGEE. This CDR3 comprises 12 residues. The CDR3 DNA follows: TGTGCCAGCAGCGTAGCGGCGGGGGGCTACACCTTC. This gives the protein CASSVAAGGYTF.

The chain uses TRBV11-2 and TRBJ2-7, with 8 bases fitting TRBD1. The CDR3 spans 17 residues. CDR1 SGHAT and CDR2 FQNNGV come from the germline V gene. V lost 4 bases, J lost 0 bases, and 11 bases stayed unmatched. The CDR3 bases are TGTGCCAGCAGCTCCCCCGGGACAGGCAGAAGCTCCTACGAGCAGTACTTC. Amino acid sequence: CASSSPGTGRSSYEQYF.

The chain employs TRBV2 and TRBJ1-4; 7 nucleotides match TRBD1. Germline lookup yields CDR1 SNHLY and CDR2 FYNNEI. With 6 bases clipped from V and 0 bases from J, the junction kept 7 bases outside the gene matches. The CDR3 contains 16 residues. The CDR3 loop is CASRFDRASTNEKLFF. The DNA of the CDR3 is TGTGCCAGCAGATTTGACAGGGCCTCAACTAATGAAAAACTGTTTTTT. Full variable domain (remainder filled in from reference TRBV2 and TRBJ1-4): EPEVTQTPSHQVTQMGQEVILRCVPISNHLYFYWYRQILGQKVEFLVSFYNNEISEKSEIFDDQFSVERPDGSNFTLKIRSTKLEDSAMYFCASRFDRASTNEKLFFGSGTQLSVL.

This chain links TRBV4-2 with TRBJ1-4; possible D gene TRBD1, 6 bases. The CDR3 is made up of 15 amino acids. CDR1 is LGHNA, CDR2 YNFKEQ, per germline. Trimming took off 4 bases at V and 6 bases at J, with 15 bases between the two ends. CDR3 loop: CASSRAGGADEKLFF. The DNA of the CDR3 is TGTGCCAGCAGCCGAGCGGGGGGGGCAGATGAAAAACTGTTTTTT.

V gene TRBV6-5 combines with J gene TRBJ2-5; 7 bases match TRBD2. TRBJ2-7 matches the DNA end more closely, so the J call is doubtful. The CDR3 sequence is 14 residues long. Germline values: CDR1 MNHEY, CDR2 SVGAGI. The CDR3 is CASKRGLGSYEQYF. CDR3 bases: TGTGCCAGCAAGCGGGGACTTGGCTCCTACGAGCAGTACTTC.

The V call is TRBV28, the J call TRBJ1-2; D is uncertain. The CDR3 sequence is 15 residues long. Germline values: CDR1 MDHEN, CDR2 SYDVKM. V shed 1 base and J shed 2 bases, with 11 bases lying between them. In DNA form, the CDR3 reads TGTGCCAGCAGTTTATTTCTAACCTTCAACTATGGCTACACCTTC. It encodes CASSLFLTFNYGYTF.

The chain recombines TRBV10-3 with TRBJ2-1; D call uncertain. Per the germline V gene, CDR1 is ENHRY and CDR2 is SYGVKD. The CDR3 totals 14 residues. The V end was cut by 6 bases, the J end by 6 bases, with 15 bases between. The CDR3, as DNA: TGTGCCATCAGATCAGGAGAGGAATTCAATGAGCAGTTCTTC. Translated, it gives CAIRSGEEFNEQFF.

The chain links TRBV5-4 to TRBJ2-6; 9 bases line up with TRBD1. V lost 4 bases and J lost 0; bases outside the gene matches: 8. This CDR3 comprises 18 residues. Looked up from germline, CDR1 is SGHNT and CDR2 is YYREEE (reference sequence). The DNA for the CDR3 is TGTGCCAGCAGCCTACCGGGACAGGGCCTCTCTGGGGCCAACGTCCTGACTTTC. Translated, it gives CASSLPGQGLSGANVLTF.

The rearrangement joins TRBV6-6 to TRBJ2-6, with D perhaps matching TRBD1 or TRBD2 (6 bases each). The V and J ends lost 6 bases and 2 bases respectively, with 14 bases between them. The CDR3 runs 16 residues. Germline CDR1 reads MNHNY; CDR2 reads SVGAGI (reference sequence). CDR3 loop: CASSQKGGTGANVLTF. Written as DNA, the CDR3 is TGTGCCAGCAGCCAGAAGGGGGGAACTGGGGCCAACGTCCTGACTTTC.

The V gene is TRBV6-5, the J gene TRBJ1-3; D is ambiguous. The CDR3 is 16 amino acids. With 0 bases removed from V and 0 bases from J, the gap between germline ends came to 9 bases. Germline V lookup: CDR1 MNHEY, CDR2 SVGAGI. Written as DNA, the CDR3 is TGTGCCAGCAGTTACTCGAATCAAGGCTCTGGAAACACCATATATTTT. This translates into CASSYSNQGSGNTIYF.

The chain carries TRBV7-2 and TRBJ2-1, with 7 bases identical to TRBD2. The CDR3 loop spans 15 amino acids. The ends lost 4 bases at V and 6 bases at J; junction bases unmatched: 9. Looked up from germline, CDR1 is SGHTA and CDR2 is FQGNSA. For the CDR3, the DNA is TGTGCCAGCAGCTCGAGGCAACTAGCGACCAATGAGCAGTTCTTC. Protein product: CASSSRQLATNEQFF.

The chain is built from TRBV14 and TRBJ2-2; a weak D match, TRBD2 (6 bases). CDR1 and CDR2 from the germline V gene are SGHDN and FVKESK. V lost 4 bases and J 8 bases, leaving 17 bases between the germline ends. This CDR3 region has 15 residues. The chain's CDR3 is CASSPRDWGTGELFF. In DNA, the CDR3 is TGTGCCAGCAGCCCCCGGGACTGGGGGACGGGGGAGCTGTTTTTT.

This clone was seen only once. J is TRBJ1-1 and V is TRBV28; D possibly corresponds to TRBD1 (5 bases). V was shortened by 3 bases and J by 4 bases, with 15 bases between the two germline ends. Germline V gene data show CDR1 as MDHEN and CDR2 as SYDVKM. This CDR3 is built from 15 residues. CDR3 nucleotides: TGTGCCAGCAGTTTGGCGTCAGGGTACGGCACTGAAGCTTTCTTT. Translating gives CASSLASGYGTEAFF.

In its sample, this clone was seen once. The chain carries TRBV19 and TRBJ1-6; D is uncertain. The CDR3 runs to 14 residues. Germline lookup yields CDR1 LNHDA and CDR2 SQIVND (reference sequence). With 5 bases removed from V and 11 bases from J, the gap between germline ends came to 16 bases. The CDR3 sequence: CASSLSLRLPPLHF. The CDR3 DNA reads TGTGCCAGTAGTCTCTCCCTTAGACTTCCACCCCTCCACTTT. The full variable domain, rest sourced from reference TRBV19 and TRBJ1-6, is DGGITQSPKYLFRKEGQNVTLSCEQNLNHDAMYWYRQDPGQGLRLIYYSQIVNDFQKGDIAEGYSVSREKKESFPLTVTSAQKNPTAFYLCASSLSLRLPPLHFGNGTRLTVT.

The rearrangement links TRBV20-1 to TRBJ1-1; TRBD1 is a possible D gene (6 bases). The CDR3 covers 11 residues. CDR1 is DFQATT, CDR2 SNEGSKA, per germline (reference sequence). Trimming took 6 bases from V and 8 from J, leaving 13 bases between them. This chain's CDR3 is CSAKQGFEAFF. In DNA form, the CDR3 reads TGCAGTGCGAAACAGGGTTTCGAAGCTTTCTTT.

A word on this clone: Within the sample, other DNA sequences also encode this same CDR3. The CDR3 loop is CASSLDGDTEAFF. The CDR3 region has the DNA TGTGCCAGCAGCTTAGACGGAGACACTGAAGCTTTCTTT. The chain couples TRBV11-2 to TRBJ1-1; D ambiguous. Trimming took off 0 bases at V and 3 bases at J, with 5 bases between the two ends. Germline V gives CDR1 SGHAT, CDR2 FQNNGV. This CDR3 comprises 13 residues.

The table lists this clone with a count of one. The V call is TRBV5-1, the J call TRBJ2-5; 12 bases agree with TRBD2. This CDR3 is 14 amino acids long. V dropped 4 bases and J dropped 3; count of bases not matched to a gene: 1. Looked up from germline, CDR1 is SGHRS and CDR2 is YFSETQ. The CDR3 loop reads CASSASGREETQYF. The DNA of the CDR3 is TGCGCCAGCAGCGCTAGCGGGAGGGAAGAGACCCAGTACTTC.

The CDR3 spells CAIRLAEGSYNEQFF. In DNA, the CDR3 is TGTGCCATCAGATTGGCAGAAGGCTCCTACAATGAGCAGTTCTTC. The chain has TRBV10-3 and TRBJ2-1; D is unclear. V was pared by 6 bases and J by 0 bases, with 12 bases between. The CDR3 loop spans 15 amino acids. Per the germline V gene, CDR1 is ENHRY and CDR2 is SYGVKD.

This clone was seen once. The chain uses TRBV4-1 and TRBJ2-1; TRBD1 aligns across 8 bases. The J segment lost 8 bases and the V segment lost 0 bases, leaving 21 bases of the junction unmatched. Per germline, CDR1 MGHRA and CDR2 YSYEKL. The CDR3 totals 20 residues. Here the CDR3 DNA reads TGCGCCAGCAGCCAAGATCCCTGGTTTCAGGGACAGGTTATTCGATATGAGCAGTTCTTC. Its protein product is CASSQDPWFQGQVIRYEQFF.

The V call is TRBV29-1, the J call TRBJ2-5; D not certain. Trimming removed 1 base from V and 5 bases from J, with 14 bases in between. This CDR3 region has 14 residues. CDR1 and CDR2 (germline): SQVTM, ANQGSEA. The CDR3 reads CSVEGSDVRETQYF. The CDR3 DNA sequence: TGCAGCGTTGAAGGGAGTGACGTGCGGGAGACCCAGTACTTC.

The V and J genes are TRBV5-1 and TRBJ2-7, with D tentatively TRBD2 (6 bases). Germline-derived CDR1 and CDR2 are SGHRS and YFSETQ. The CDR3 is made up of 15 amino acids. Trimming cost V 5 bases and J 1 base, with 16 bases left between them. CDR3 protein: CASRVGTSGSYEQYF. The CDR3 DNA reads TGCGCCAGCAGGGTCGGGACTTCAGGATCCTACGAGCAGTACTTC.

The chain employs TRBV10-2 and TRBJ1-1; TRBD1 aligns across 8 bases. The trim removed 2 bases at V and 10 bases at J, leaving 3 bases unmatched. Looked up from germline, CDR1 is WSHSY and CDR2 is SAAADI. CDR3 length: 12 residues. CDR3 nucleotides: TGCGCCAGCAGTGAGGCCCAGGGGGCAGCTTTCTTT. Translation gives CASSEAQGAAFF.

Points on this clone: This specimen includes other DNA sequences encoding the same CDR3. This chain connects TRBV18 to TRBJ2-7; no clear D. Germline values: CDR1 KGHSH, CDR2 LQKENI. CDR3 length: 13 residues. Trimming pared 3 bases from V and 1 base from J, leaving 7 bases between. CDR3 residues: CASSPLGSYEQYF. The CDR3 coding sequence is TGTGCCAGCTCACCTCTCGGATCCTACGAGCAGTACTTC.

This clone was found once. A read error is possible here, since a much larger clone lies one base away. V and J are TRBV2 and TRBJ2-7; D is unresolved. Germline V gene data show CDR1 as SNHLY and CDR2 as FYNNEI. Trimming took off 6 bases at V and 6 bases at J, with 15 bases between the two ends. CDR3 length equals 13 residues. DNA for the CDR3: TGTGCCAGCAGCTTGGGAACAAGCTGCGAGCAGTACTTC. It codes for CASSLGTSCEQYF.

The genes are TRBV13 and TRBJ2-7; 7 nucleotides match TRBD1. CDR3 length: 18 amino acids. Germline CDR1 PRHDT, CDR2 FYEKMQ (reference sequence). V shed 4 bases, J shed 5 bases, and the junction held 20 bases outside the gene matches. The CDR3 DNA is TGTGCCAGCAGCTCACAAGAACCGGGACAGAATTTAGAGAACGAGCAGTACTTC. Protein: CASSSQEPGQNLENEQYF.